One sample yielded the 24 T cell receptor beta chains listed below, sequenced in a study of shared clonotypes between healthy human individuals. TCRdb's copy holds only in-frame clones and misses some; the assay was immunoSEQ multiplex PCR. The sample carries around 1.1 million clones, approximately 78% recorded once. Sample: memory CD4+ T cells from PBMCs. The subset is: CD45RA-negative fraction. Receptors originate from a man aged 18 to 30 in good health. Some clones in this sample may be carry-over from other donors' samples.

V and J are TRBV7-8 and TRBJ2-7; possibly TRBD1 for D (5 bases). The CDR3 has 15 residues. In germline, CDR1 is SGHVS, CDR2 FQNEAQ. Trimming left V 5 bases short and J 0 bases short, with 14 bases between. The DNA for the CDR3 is TGTGCCAGCAGCCGAGTGCAGGGTAGCTCCTACGAGCAGTACTTC. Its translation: CASSRVQGSSYEQYF.

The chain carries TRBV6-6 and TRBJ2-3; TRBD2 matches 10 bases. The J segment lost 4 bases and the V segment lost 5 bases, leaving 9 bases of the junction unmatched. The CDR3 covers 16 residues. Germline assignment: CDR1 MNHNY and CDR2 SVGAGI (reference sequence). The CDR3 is CASSNPSGRAPDTQYF. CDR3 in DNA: TGTGCCAGCAGTAACCCCAGCGGGAGGGCCCCAGATACGCAGTATTTT.

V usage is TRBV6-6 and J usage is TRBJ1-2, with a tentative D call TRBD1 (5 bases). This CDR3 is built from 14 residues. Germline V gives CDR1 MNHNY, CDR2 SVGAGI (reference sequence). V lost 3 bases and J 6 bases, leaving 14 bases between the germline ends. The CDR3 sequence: CASSYRGGRDGYTF. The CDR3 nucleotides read TGTGCCAGCAGTTATCGGGGGGGTCGGGATGGCTACACCTTC.

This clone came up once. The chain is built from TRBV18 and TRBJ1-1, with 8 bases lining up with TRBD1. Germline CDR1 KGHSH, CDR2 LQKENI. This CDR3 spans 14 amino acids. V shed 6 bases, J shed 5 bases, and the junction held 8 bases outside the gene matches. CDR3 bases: TGTGCCAGCTCGTACGGACAGGGTGGTACTGAAGCTTTCTTT. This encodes CASSYGQGGTEAFF.

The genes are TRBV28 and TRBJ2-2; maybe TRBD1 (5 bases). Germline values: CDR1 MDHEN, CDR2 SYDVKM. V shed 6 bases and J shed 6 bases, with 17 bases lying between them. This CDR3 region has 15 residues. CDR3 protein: CASRRPSTVPGELFF. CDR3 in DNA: TGTGCCAGCAGACGTCCCTCGACAGTCCCCGGGGAGCTGTTTTTT.

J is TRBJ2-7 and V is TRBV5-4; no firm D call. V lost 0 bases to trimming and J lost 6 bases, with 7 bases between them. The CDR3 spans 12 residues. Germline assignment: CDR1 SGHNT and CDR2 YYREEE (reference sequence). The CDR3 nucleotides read TGTGCCAGCAGCTTGGATGGCTTCGAGCAGTACTTC. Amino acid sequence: CASSLDGFEQYF.

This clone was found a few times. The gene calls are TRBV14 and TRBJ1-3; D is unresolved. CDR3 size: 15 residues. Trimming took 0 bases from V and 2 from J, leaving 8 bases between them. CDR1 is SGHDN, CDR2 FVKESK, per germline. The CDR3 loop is CASSQDPNTGNTIYF. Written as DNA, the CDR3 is TGTGCCAGCAGCCAAGACCCGAATACTGGAAACACCATATATTTT.

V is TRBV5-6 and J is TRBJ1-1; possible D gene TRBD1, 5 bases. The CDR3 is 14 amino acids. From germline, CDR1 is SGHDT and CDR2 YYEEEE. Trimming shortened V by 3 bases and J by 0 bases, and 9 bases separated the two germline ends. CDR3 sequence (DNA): TGTGCCAGCAGCTGGGACCTTATGAACACTGAAGCTTTCTTT. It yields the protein CASSWDLMNTEAFF.

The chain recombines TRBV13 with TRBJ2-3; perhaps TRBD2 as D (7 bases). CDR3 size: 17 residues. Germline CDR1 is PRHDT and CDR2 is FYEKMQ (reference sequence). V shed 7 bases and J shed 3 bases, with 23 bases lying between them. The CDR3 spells CASTTPGGPARTDTQYF. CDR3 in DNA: TGTGCCAGCACCACCCCGGGGGGCCCCGCGAGAACAGATACGCAGTATTTT.

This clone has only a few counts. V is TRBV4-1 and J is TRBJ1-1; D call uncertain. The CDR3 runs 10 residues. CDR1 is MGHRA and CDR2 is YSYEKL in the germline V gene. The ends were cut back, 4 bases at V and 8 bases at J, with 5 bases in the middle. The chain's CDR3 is CASSPREAFF. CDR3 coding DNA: TGCGCCAGCAGCCCCCGAGAAGCTTTCTTT.

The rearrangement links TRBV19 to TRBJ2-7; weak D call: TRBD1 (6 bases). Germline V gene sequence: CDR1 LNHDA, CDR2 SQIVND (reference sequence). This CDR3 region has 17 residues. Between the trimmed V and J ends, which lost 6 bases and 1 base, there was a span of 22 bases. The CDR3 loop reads CASSLSSRGHNSYEQYF. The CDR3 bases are TGTGCCAGTAGCCTCTCCTCCAGGGGTCATAATTCCTACGAGCAGTACTTC. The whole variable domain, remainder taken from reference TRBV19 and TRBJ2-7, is DGGITQSPKYLFRKEGQNVTLSCEQNLNHDAMYWYRQDPGQGLRLIYYSQIVNDFQKGDIAEGYSVSREKKESFPLTVTSAQKNPTAFYLCASSLSSRGHNSYEQYFGPGTRLTVT.

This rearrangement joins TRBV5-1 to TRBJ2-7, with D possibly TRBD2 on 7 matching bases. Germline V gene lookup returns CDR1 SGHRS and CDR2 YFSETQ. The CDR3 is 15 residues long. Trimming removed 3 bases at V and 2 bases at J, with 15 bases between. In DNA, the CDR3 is TGCGCCAGCAGCTCCATGTCGGGGGGCACCTACGAGCAGTACTTC. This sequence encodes CASSSMSGGTYEQYF.

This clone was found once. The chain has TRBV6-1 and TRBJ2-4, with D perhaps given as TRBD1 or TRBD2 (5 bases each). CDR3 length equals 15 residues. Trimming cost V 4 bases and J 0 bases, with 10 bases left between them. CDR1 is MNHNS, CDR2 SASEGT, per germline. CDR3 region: CASSVGTVAKNIQYF. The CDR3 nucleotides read TGTGCCAGCAGTGTCGGGACGGTAGCCAAAAACATTCAGTACTTC.

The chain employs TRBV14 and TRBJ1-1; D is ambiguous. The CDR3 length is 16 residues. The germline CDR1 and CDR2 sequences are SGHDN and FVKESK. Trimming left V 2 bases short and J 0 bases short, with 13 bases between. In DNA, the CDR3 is TGTGCCAGCAGCCAATTAAACAGCCGTCTGAACACTGAAGCTTTCTTT. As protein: CASSQLNSRLNTEAFF.

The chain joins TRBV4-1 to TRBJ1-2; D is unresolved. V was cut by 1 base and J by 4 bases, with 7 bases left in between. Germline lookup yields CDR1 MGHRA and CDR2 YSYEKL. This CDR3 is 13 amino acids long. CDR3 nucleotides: TGCGCCAGCAGCCAAGTCGTCAGCTATGGCTACACCTTC. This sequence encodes CASSQVVSYGYTF.

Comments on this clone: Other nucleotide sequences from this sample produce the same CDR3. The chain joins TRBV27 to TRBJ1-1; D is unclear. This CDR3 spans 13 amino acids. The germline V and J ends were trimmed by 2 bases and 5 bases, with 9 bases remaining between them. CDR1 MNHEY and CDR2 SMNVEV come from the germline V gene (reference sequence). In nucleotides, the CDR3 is TGTGCCAGCAGTTTAAGTCGAAGTACTGAAGCTTTCTTT. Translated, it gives CASSLSRSTEAFF.

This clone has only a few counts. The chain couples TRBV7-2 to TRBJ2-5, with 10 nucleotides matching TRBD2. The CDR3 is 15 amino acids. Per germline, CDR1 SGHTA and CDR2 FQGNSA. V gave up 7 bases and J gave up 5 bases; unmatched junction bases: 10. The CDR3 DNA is TGTGCCAGCACTTATTCTAGCGGGAGTGTGGAGACCCAGTACTTC. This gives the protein CASTYSSGSVETQYF.

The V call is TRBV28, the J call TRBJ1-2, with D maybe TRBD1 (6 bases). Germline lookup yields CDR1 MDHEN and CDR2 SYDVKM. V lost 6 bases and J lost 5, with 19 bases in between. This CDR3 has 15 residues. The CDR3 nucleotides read TGTGCCAGCAGCTCATCGGGGGGGCGTTGGTATGGCTACACCTTC. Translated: CASSSSGGRWYGYTF.

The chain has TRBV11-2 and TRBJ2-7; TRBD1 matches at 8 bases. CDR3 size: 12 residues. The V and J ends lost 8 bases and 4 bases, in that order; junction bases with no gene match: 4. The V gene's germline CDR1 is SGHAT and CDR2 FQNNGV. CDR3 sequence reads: CASQGATYEQYF. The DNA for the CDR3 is TGTGCCAGCCAGGGGGCCACGTACGAGCAGTACTTC.

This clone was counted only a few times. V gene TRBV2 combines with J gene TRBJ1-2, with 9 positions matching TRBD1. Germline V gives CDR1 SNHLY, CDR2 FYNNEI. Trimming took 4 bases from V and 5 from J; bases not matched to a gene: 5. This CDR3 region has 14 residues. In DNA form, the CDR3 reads TGTGCCAGCAGTGGGACAGGGGAGGTATATGGCTACACCTTC. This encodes CASSGTGEVYGYTF.

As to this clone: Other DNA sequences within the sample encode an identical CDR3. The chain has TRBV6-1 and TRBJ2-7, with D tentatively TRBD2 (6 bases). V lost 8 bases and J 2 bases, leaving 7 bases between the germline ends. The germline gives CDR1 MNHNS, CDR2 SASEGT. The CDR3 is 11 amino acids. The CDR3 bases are TGTGCCAGCCGGGAGACCTACGAGCAGTACTTC. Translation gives CASRETYEQYF.

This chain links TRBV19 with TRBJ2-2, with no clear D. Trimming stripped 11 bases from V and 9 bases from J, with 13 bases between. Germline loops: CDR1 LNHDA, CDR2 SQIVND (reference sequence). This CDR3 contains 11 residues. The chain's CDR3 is CASRRSRELFF. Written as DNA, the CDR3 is TGTGCCTCCCGAAGGAGCCGGGAGCTGTTTTTT.

CDR3 DNA sequence: TGTGCCAGCAGCTTAGCGGGCCCCAGAGTGAGCCAGCCCCAGCATTTT. It is translated as CASSLAGPRVSQPQHF. The chain carries TRBV7-2 and TRBJ1-5; D unresolved. V lost 0 bases and J 7 bases, leaving 16 bases between the germline ends. CDR1 is SGHTA and CDR2 is FQGNSA in the germline V gene. This CDR3 comprises 16 residues. Full variable domain (rest looked up from reference TRBV7-2 and TRBJ1-5): GAGVSQSPSNKVTEKGKDVELRCDPISGHTALYWYRQSLGQGLEFLIYFQGNSAPDKSGLPSDRFSAERTGGSVSTLTIQRTQQEDSAVYLCASSLAGPRVSQPQHFGDGTRLSIL.

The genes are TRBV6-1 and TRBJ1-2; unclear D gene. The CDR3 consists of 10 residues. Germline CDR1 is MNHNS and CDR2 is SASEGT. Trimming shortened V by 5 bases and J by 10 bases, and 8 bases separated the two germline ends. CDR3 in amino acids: CASSIKIYTF. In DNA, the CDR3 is TGTGCCAGCAGTATAAAAATCTACACCTTC.